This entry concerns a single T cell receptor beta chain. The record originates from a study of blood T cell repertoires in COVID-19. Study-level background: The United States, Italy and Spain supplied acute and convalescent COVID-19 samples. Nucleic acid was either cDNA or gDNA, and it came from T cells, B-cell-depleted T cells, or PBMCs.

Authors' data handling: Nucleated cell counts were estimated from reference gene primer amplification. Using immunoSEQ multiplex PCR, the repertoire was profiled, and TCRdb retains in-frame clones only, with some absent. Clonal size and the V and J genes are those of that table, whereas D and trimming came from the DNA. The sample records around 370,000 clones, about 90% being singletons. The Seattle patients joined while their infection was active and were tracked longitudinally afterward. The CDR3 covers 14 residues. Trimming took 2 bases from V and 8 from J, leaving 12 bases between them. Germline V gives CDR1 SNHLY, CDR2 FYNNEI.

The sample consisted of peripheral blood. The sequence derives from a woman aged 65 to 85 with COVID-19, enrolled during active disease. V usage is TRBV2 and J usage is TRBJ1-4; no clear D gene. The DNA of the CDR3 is TGTGCCAGCAGTGAAAGGCCCGGGATGGAAAAACTGTTTTTT. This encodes CASSERPGMEKLFF.